This entry is about one T cell receptor beta chain. What it binds is unknown. The sample belongs to a study of T cells in Graves' hyperthyroidism and ophthalmopathy. General study points: Blood also carried most thyroid clonotypes expanded above 0.001.

With 5 bases clipped from V and 8 bases from J, the junction kept 12 bases outside the gene matches. The CDR3 extends over 14 amino acids. Germline V gene sequence: CDR1 MDHEN, CDR2 SYDVKM. The source material, RNA transcripts, was used to amplify TCR beta CDR3 regions. The primer set for the first-round RT-PCR of the TCR CDR3 was HTBI. One entry per CDR3 protein, called by TCRdb with MiXCR from the multiplex PCR reads. The table records a few hundred thousand distinct CDR3 sequences, less than 25% of them present only once. Diagnostic assessment was based on clinical symptoms, serum thyroxine and TRAb, thyroid ultrasound and orbital computed tomography.

The TCR was taken from a man younger than 35 with Graves' hyperthyroidism. Sequenced material: blood. The V and J genes are TRBV28 and TRBJ2-7; 7 positions agree with TRBD1. The CDR3 reads CASSRQTGSTKQYF. CDR3 nucleotide sequence: TGTGCCAGCAGTCGTCAGACAGGGTCGACTAAGCAGTACTTC.